This T cell receptor beta chain originates from a study of OX40 agonist ivuxolimab in advanced cancers. Study-wide background: Clinicians treated patients with ivuxolimab, an agonistic anti-OX40 (CD134) antibody. Prior therapy, whether anti-PD-1, anti-PD-L1 or anti-CTLA-4, was allowed, and about 40% had some. Study results and limitations: The mean number of expanded clones was higher in CD8+ T cells than in CD4+.

Profiled with immunoSEQ multiplex PCR; TCRdb holds only in-frame clones, not every one. Of 95,000 or so clones in the sample, about 85% were seen once. Of note for this clone: Its matching antigen is unknown.

The CDR3 runs 15 residues. Deletions cut 6 bases from V and 5 bases from J, with 16 bases between. Per the germline V gene, CDR1 is LNHDA and CDR2 is SQIVND (reference sequence). If patients had autoimmune disease history or systemic immunosuppression, they were excluded. The chain couples TRBV19 to TRBJ1-4; a possible D gene is TRBD1 (5 bases). The sample in question was CD4+ or CD8+ T cells sorted from blood, obtained in a trial of the OX40 agonist ivuxolimab. The sequence was obtained from an adult with an advanced solid tumor such as melanoma, head and neck, liver or kidney cancer. CDR3 in amino acids: CASRGQTAGNEKLFF. Written as DNA, the CDR3 is TGTGCCAGTAGGGGGCAGACAGCGGGGAATGAAAAACTGTTTTTT.